This entry features one T cell receptor beta chain sequence. The source of the sample is a study of blood T cell repertoires in COVID-19. Overall study: Acute-phase and convalescent COVID-19 samples originated in the United States, Italy and Spain. PBMCs, B-cell-depleted T cells, or T cells were the source of the cDNA or gDNA that made up the material.

There are 11 residues in the CDR3. V gave up 5 bases and J gave up 4 bases, with 8 bases separating them. In germline, CDR1 is SQVTM, CDR2 ANQGSEA. Original handling: Reference gene primer amplification gave estimated nucleated cell counts. Profiling relied on immunoSEQ multiplex PCR, and the TCRdb table lists in-frame clones only, not all of them. D and trimming were read from the DNA, whereas the V and J calls and clone size are those reported in that table. The profile shows 140,000 to 150,000 clones, around 83% of them singletons. The gene calls are TRBV29-1 and TRBJ2-5, with D uncertain. The sequence was obtained from a man between 60 and 75 years old with active or convalescent COVID-19. The sample consisted of peripheral blood. CDR3: CSVLRGETQYF. The CDR3 bases are TGCAGCGTTTTACGCGGAGAGACCCAGTACTTC.